The 3 T cell receptor beta chains below all came from one sample that was sequenced in a study of CD8+CD57+ T cells in acquired aplastic anemia. For CDR3 and TCR beta VDJ profiling, genomic DNA was the template used. TCRdb reprocessed the reads with MiXCR, giving one entry per CDR3 protein. The sample contains over 40,000 distinct CDR3 sequences, about 60% of which appear only once. It was patients with CD8+CD57+ cell expansion by flow cytometry who were chosen for sequencing. Material: sorted CD4+, CD8+, or CD8+CD57+ T cells (not recorded which) from PBMCs. All receptors come from a human donor with aplastic anemia.

A word on this clonotype: One end of the junction fails to match germline, which may point to a read error. The gene calls are TRBV2 and TRBJ1-6; D not resolved. From germline, CDR1 is SNHLY and CDR2 FYNNEI. The CDR3 extends over 13 amino acids. This CDR3 reads CASSAEAVSPLHF. CDR3 DNA: TGCGCCAGCAGTGCTGAGGCCGTTTCACCCCTCCACTTT.

This clonotype was recorded many times. The chain joins TRBV7-3 to TRBJ2-3; D might be TRBD1 (5 bases). CDR3 length equals 15 residues. The germline gives CDR1 SGHTA, CDR2 FQGTGA. V lost 3 bases and J lost 2, with 12 bases in between. The DNA of the CDR3 is TGTGCCAGCAGCTTCCTCGACAGTGACACAGATACGCAGTATTTT. Translation: CASSFLDSDTDTQYF. Filled out from reference TRBV7-3 and TRBJ2-3, the complete variable domain reads GAGVSQTPSNKVTEKGKYVELRCDPISGHTALYWYRQSLGQGPEFLIYFQGTGAADDSGLPNDRFFAVRPEGSVSTLKIQRTERGDSAVYLCASSFLDSDTDTQYFGPGTRLTVL.

This clonotype was seen a single time. The V and J genes are TRBV10-2 and TRBJ2-7; D is possibly TRBD1 (5 bases). Germline V gene data show CDR1 as WSHSY and CDR2 as SAAADI. The CDR3 is 15 residues long. V was clipped by 3 bases and J by 2 bases, with 14 bases between them. The CDR3 loop reads CASSDARTPTYEQYF. The CDR3 DNA is TGCGCCAGCAGTGACGCCCGGACACCTACCTACGAGCAGTACTTC.